Below, one T cell receptor (beta chain) is given with its context. The antigen is undetermined. One end of the junction fails to match germline, which may point to a read error. The entry originates in a study of T-cell reconstitution after alpha-beta-depleted transplantation in children. Notes on the study in general: Some patients' high day-60 TCRbeta diversity was traced to surviving recipient T cells and thymic progenitors. When one year had passed after transplant, most T-cell counts and diversity came from newly produced T cells. Reportedly, roughly two months post-transplant, alpha-beta T cells arose from several hundred expanded graft clones.

Preparing the TCRbeta library involved the use of unique molecular identifiers. From the PCR reads, TCRdb called clonotypes with MiXCR, one entry per CDR3 protein. The data contain hundreds of thousands of distinct CDR3 sequences, about a sixth of them singletons. The germline CDR1 and CDR2 sequences are SQVTM and ANQGSEA. The CDR3 contains 9 residues. The sequence derives from a boy younger than two who had a stem cell transplant for Wiskott-Aldrich syndrome, so the T cells may come from the graft donor. Sequenced material: PBMCs, mostly from graft donor cells, taken 360 days after TCRalphabeta/CD19-depleted stem cell transplant. This chain links TRBV29-1 with TRBJ1-2, with unresolved D. The CDR3 DNA reads TGCAGCCCCGTTCCACGGAAGGCCTTC. The encoded protein is CSPVPRKAF.